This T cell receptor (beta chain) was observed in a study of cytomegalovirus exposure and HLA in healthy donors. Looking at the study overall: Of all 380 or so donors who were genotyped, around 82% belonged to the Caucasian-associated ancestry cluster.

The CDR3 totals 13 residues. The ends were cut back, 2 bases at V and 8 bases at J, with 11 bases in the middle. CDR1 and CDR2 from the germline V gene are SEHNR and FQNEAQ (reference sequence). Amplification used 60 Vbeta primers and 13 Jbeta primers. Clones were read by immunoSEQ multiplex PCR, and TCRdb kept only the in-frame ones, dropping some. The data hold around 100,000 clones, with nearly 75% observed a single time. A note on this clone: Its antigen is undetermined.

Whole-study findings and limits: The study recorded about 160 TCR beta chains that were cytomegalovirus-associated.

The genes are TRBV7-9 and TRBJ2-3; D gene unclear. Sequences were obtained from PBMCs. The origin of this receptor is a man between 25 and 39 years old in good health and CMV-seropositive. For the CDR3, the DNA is TGTGCCAGCAGCTTAACAGATTTTGCTACGCAGTATTTT. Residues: CASSLTDFATQYF.